The 10 T cell receptor beta chains given below trace back to one sample, sequenced in a study of T-cell reconstitution after alpha-beta-depleted transplantation in children. During its preparation, the TCRbeta library received unique molecular identifiers. TCRdb ran MiXCR on the PCR reads and lists one entry per CDR3 protein. The sample records 500,000 or so distinct CDR3 sequences, about 30% being singletons. The sample consisted of PBMCs from the stem cell graft donor, taken from the stem cell graft. Receptors were obtained from a human donor who donated a stem cell graft to a child with aplastic anemia.

This clonotype was detected a few times. V and J are TRBV12-3 or TRBV12-4 and TRBJ1-1, with no clear D. This CDR3 has 12 amino acids. Trimming took 0 bases from V and 6 from J, leaving 5 bases between them. The CDR3, as DNA: TGTGCCAGCAGTTTAGCTGTCTCTGAAGCTTTCTTT. Its translation: CASSLAVSEAFF.

The chain links TRBV15 to TRBJ2-3; perhaps TRBD1 as D (5 bases). Trimming cost V 0 bases and J 5 bases, with 6 bases left between them. Germline V gives CDR1 LNHNV, CDR2 YYDKDF (reference sequence). The CDR3 covers 13 residues. Here the CDR3 DNA reads TGTGCCACCAGCAGAGAGACAGTAGATACGCAGTATTTT. It encodes CATSRETVDTQYF.

The chain uses TRBV6-1 and TRBJ2-2; no definite D call. CDR1 and CDR2 (germline): MNHNS, SASEGT. Trimming took off 5 bases at V and 8 bases at J, with 15 bases between the two ends. The length of the CDR3 is 14 residues. The CDR3 bases are TGTGCCAGCAGTAAACCGCCAAGAGCTGGGGAGCTGTTTTTT. As protein: CASSKPPRAGELFF.

There are a few counts of this clonotype. The chain uses TRBV30 and TRBJ2-2; 8 positions agree with TRBD1. Germline V gene sequence: CDR1 GTSNPN, CDR2 SVGIG (reference sequence). V was pared by 7 bases and J by 7 bases, with 14 bases of the junction left unmatched. The CDR3 contains 15 residues. CDR3 in amino acids: CASLPGGLNSGELFF. CDR3 DNA: TGTGCCTCTCTACCAGGGGGCCTTAATAGCGGGGAGCTGTTTTTT. The whole variable domain, remainder taken from reference TRBV30 and TRBJ2-2, is SQTIHQWPATLVQPVGSPLSLECTVEGTSNPNLYWYRQAAGRGLQLLFYSVGIGQISSEVPQNLSASRPQDRQFILSSKKLLLSDSGFYLCASLPGGLNSGELFFGEGSRLTVL.

This chain links TRBV7-9 with TRBJ2-1; D call uncertain. Germline CDR1 is SEHNR and CDR2 is FQNEAQ (reference sequence). Trimming took 5 bases from V and 5 from J, leaving 13 bases between them. This CDR3 region has 14 residues. The chain's CDR3 is CASSPVAPNNEQFF. The DNA for the CDR3 is TGTGCCAGCAGCCCCGTAGCCCCCAACAATGAGCAGTTCTTC.

This clonotype was seen only a few times. V gene TRBV5-6 combines with J gene TRBJ2-4; 14 nucleotides match TRBD2. CDR1 and CDR2 (germline): SGHDT, YYEEEE. Trimming took 4 bases from V and 6 from J; bases not matched to a gene: 6. The length of the CDR3 is 16 residues. DNA of the CDR3: TGTGCCAGCAGCAGGGGACTAGCGGGAGCGGGAAACATTCAGTACTTC. It codes for CASSRGLAGAGNIQYF.

The V gene is TRBV30, the J gene TRBJ1-1, with D perhaps matching TRBD1 (5 bases). The CDR3 totals 14 residues. Trimming removed 4 bases from V and 2 bases from J, with 14 bases in between. Germline-derived CDR1 and CDR2 are GTSNPN and SVGIG (reference sequence). The CDR3 nucleotides read TGTGCCTGGAACCTCGGGACGGTTAACACTGAAGCTTTCTTT. Amino acid sequence: CAWNLGTVNTEAFF.

CDR3: CAWSVPASGKVRSYNEQFF. CDR3 DNA sequence: TGTGCCTGGAGTGTACCCGCTAGCGGGAAAGTAAGGTCCTACAATGAGCAGTTCTTC. The chain joins TRBV30 to TRBJ2-1; 9 bases line up with TRBD2. CDR3 size: 19 residues. CDR1 GTSNPN and CDR2 SVGIG come from the germline V gene (reference sequence). After removal of 0 bases from V and 1 base from J, the junction contained 13 bases not matched to a gene.

This clonotype appeared a few times. The V call is TRBV15, the J call TRBJ2-1, with 10 bases fitting TRBD2. J gave up 8 bases and V 7 bases, and 5 bases lay outside the gene matches. This CDR3 is 13 amino acids long. Germline CDR1 and CDR2: LNHNV and YYDKDF (reference sequence). CDR3 sequence reads: CATKGTSEDEQFF. DNA for the CDR3: TGTGCCACCAAAGGGACTAGCGAAGATGAGCAGTTCTTC. The complete variable domain, with remaining parts taken from reference TRBV15 and TRBJ2-1, reads DAMVIQNPRYQVTQFGKPVTLSCSQTLNHNVMYWYQQKSSQAPKLLFHYYDKDFNNEADTPDNFQSRRPNTSFCFLDIRSPGLGDTAMYLCATKGTSEDEQFFGPGTRLTVL.

This rearrangement joins TRBV7-8 to TRBJ1-4, with D maybe TRBD1 (5 bases). With 0 bases removed from V and 5 bases from J, the gap between germline ends came to 10 bases. CDR1 is SGHVS, CDR2 FQNEAQ, per germline. There are 15 residues in the CDR3. CDR3 residues: CASSLAFRGNEKLFF. The CDR3, as DNA: TGTGCCAGCAGCTTAGCTTTCCGGGGGAATGAAAAACTGTTTTTT.